This TCR beta chain appears in the sequencing data of a study of cytomegalovirus exposure and HLA in healthy donors. Notes on the study in general: Rare sequences made up most TCRs, while some public TCRs were found in many donors. Fewer N-insertions (relative to the roughly 660-donor mean) were reportedly seen in an Asian-associated ancestry cluster in a later analysis.

Comments on this clone: Its antigen is not known.

PCR primers comprised 60 Vbeta and 13 Jbeta primers. Libraries were prepared by immunoSEQ multiplex PCR; TCRdb keeps only in-frame clonotypes and omits some of them. Among roughly 300,000 clones, about nine tenths were seen once, and the ten largest hold approximately 4.3%. Trimming took off 4 bases at V and 1 base at J, with 20 bases between the two ends. The germline V gene has CDR1 SGHDN and CDR2 FVKESK. The CDR3 is 17 amino acids. The TCR comes from a man aged 35 to 55 in good health and CMV-seropositive. The sequenced material came from PBMCs. The rearrangement links TRBV14 to TRBJ2-7; D perhaps matches TRBD2 (7 bases). Written as DNA, the CDR3 is TGTGCCAGCAGCCCAGAGTATGGGGGGGCGACTTCCTACGAGCAGTACTTC. It encodes CASSPEYGGATSYEQYF.